One and the same sample provided the 32 T cell receptor beta chains below, sequenced in a study of T cells after yellow fever vaccination. TCRdb fed the 5' RACE reads into MiXCR, producing one record per CDR3 protein. The table has about 340,000 distinct CDR3 sequences, under 15% seen once. Sequences were derived from CD4+ T cells sorted from PBMCs, sampled 15 days after the yellow fever booster vaccination. Source of these receptors: a man aged 18-30 years who received the YFV17D yellow fever vaccine.

This clonotype has a count of ten or more. The chain combines TRBV5-1 with TRBJ2-3; D uncertain. Germline values: CDR1 SGHRS, CDR2 YFSETQ. The CDR3 spans 12 residues. The germline V and J ends were trimmed by 0 bases and 6 bases, with 5 bases remaining between them. DNA for the CDR3: TGCGCCAGCAGCTTGGCCACGGATACGCAGTATTTT. Encoded protein: CASSLATDTQYF. The full variable domain, in which reference TRBV5-1 and TRBJ2-3 provide the parts outside the CDR3, is KAGVTQTPRYLIKTRGQQVTLSCSPISGHRSVSWYQQTPGQGLQFLFEYFSETQRNKGNFPGRFSGRQFSNSRSEMNVSTLELGDSALYLCASSLATDTQYFGPGTRLTVL.

This clonotype was counted only a few times. This chain links TRBV10-3 with TRBJ2-5, with D perhaps TRBD2 (7 bases). CDR3 length: 12 amino acids. The V end was cut by 7 bases, the J end by 7 bases, with 13 bases between. Germline V gene data show CDR1 as ENHRY and CDR2 as SYGVKD. This CDR3 is CAIKGEGTTQYF. In nucleotides, the CDR3 is TGTGCCATCAAGGGGGAGGGGACGACCCAGTACTTC.

This chain uses TRBV5-1 with TRBJ1-2; unclear D gene. Trimming removed 0 bases at V and 0 bases at J, with 12 bases between. There are 16 residues in the CDR3. In germline, CDR1 is SGHRS, CDR2 YFSETQ. CDR3: CASSLGPGVSNYGYTF. Here the CDR3 DNA reads TGCGCCAGCAGCTTGGGCCCGGGAGTCTCTAACTATGGCTACACCTTC.

The rearrangement uses TRBV18 and TRBJ1-2, with 11 bases that match TRBD1. The V segment lost 3 bases and the J segment 3 bases; nucleotides outside the gene matches: 3. The germline CDR1 and CDR2 sequences are KGHSH and LQKENI. This CDR3 comprises 15 residues. CDR3 bases: TGTGCCAGCTCACCTGGGACAGGGGGAGACTATGGCTACACCTTC. Translated, it gives CASSPGTGGDYGYTF.

The chain joins TRBV7-2 to TRBJ2-3, with TRBD1 matching 8 bases. This CDR3 has 15 residues. V trimming: 3 bases; J trimming: 5 bases; junction bases outside the gene matches: 7. Per germline, CDR1 SGHTA and CDR2 FQGNSA. The CDR3 reads CASSFVGGQGDTQYF. For the CDR3, the DNA is TGTGCCAGCAGCTTCGTGGGTGGACAGGGAGATACGCAGTATTTT.

This clonotype showed up just a few times. The chain joins TRBV20-1 to TRBJ1-1, with no clear D. Trimming stripped 6 bases from V and 0 bases from J, with 14 bases between. The CDR3 loop spans 14 amino acids. Per the germline V gene, CDR1 is DFQATT and CDR2 is SNEGSKA (reference sequence). This CDR3 reads CSAPLSGLNTEAFF. DNA of the CDR3: TGCAGTGCCCCTCTTTCAGGACTGAACACTGAAGCTTTCTTT.

The rearrangement joins TRBV4-1 to TRBJ1-1; 9 bases map to TRBD1. Germline loops: CDR1 MGHRA, CDR2 YSYEKL. The CDR3 covers 15 residues. The V segment lost 4 bases and the J segment 4 bases; nucleotides outside the gene matches: 7. The DNA for the CDR3 is TGCGCCAGCAGCCTAACCGGGACAGGGATCACTGAAGCTTTCTTT. Amino acids: CASSLTGTGITEAFF.

This clonotype was recorded a few times. The genes are TRBV20-1 and TRBJ1-4, with 8 positions matching TRBD1. The CDR3 consists of 13 residues. Germline-derived CDR1 and CDR2 are DFQATT and SNEGSKA (reference sequence). J gave up 8 bases and V 6 bases, and 8 bases lay outside the gene matches. CDR3 sequence (DNA): TGCAGTGCGACAGGGGTGTCCGGGGAAAAACTGTTTTTT. Its protein is CSATGVSGEKLFF.

This clonotype has a count of ten or more. The chain recombines TRBV12-3 or TRBV12-4 with TRBJ1-4; 7 nucleotides align to TRBD1. The CDR3 totals 18 residues. Trimming removed 1 base from V and 0 bases from J; junction bases left unmatched: 8. CDR3 loop: CASSLDLRTGATNEKLFF. CDR3 in DNA: TGTGCCAGCAGTTTAGACCTCAGGACAGGAGCAACTAATGAAAAACTGTTTTTT.

The V call is TRBV20-1, the J call TRBJ1-6; the D gene is possibly TRBD1 (5 bases). The germline V and J ends were trimmed by 4 bases and 8 bases, with 24 bases remaining between them. CDR1 is DFQATT and CDR2 is SNEGSKA in the germline V gene (reference sequence). The CDR3 extends over 17 amino acids. The CDR3 region has the DNA TGCAGTGCTAAAACCCCGGGACGAAGCCTTAGGGATTCACCCCTCCACTTT. It is translated as CSAKTPGRSLRDSPLHF.

This clonotype occurred a few times. CDR3 protein: CASSLFQGDGEAFF. The CDR3 bases are TGTGCCAGCAGTTTATTTCAGGGGGACGGTGAAGCTTTCTTT. V gene TRBV12-3 or TRBV12-4 combines with J gene TRBJ1-1, with TRBD1 matching 7 bases. The CDR3 length is 14 residues. V trimming: 2 bases; J trimming: 7 bases; junction bases outside the gene matches: 7.

The rearrangement joins TRBV12-3 or TRBV12-4 to TRBJ2-7; the match to TRBD1 covers 9 bases. The CDR3 covers 14 residues. V gave up 6 bases and J gave up 4 bases; unmatched junction bases: 7. The CDR3 DNA reads as TGTGCCAGCAGCCAGGTGACAGGGGGATACGAGCAGTACTTC. Translated: CASSQVTGGYEQYF.

CDR3 nucleotides: TGCAGTGCTAGAGAGGGGACAAAGGGTTCCTACGAGCAGTACTTC. It codes for CSAREGTKGSYEQYF. The rearrangement joins TRBV20-1 to TRBJ2-7, with D perhaps TRBD1 (6 bases). CDR3 length: 15 residues. CDR1 DFQATT and CDR2 SNEGSKA come from the germline V gene (reference sequence). V lost 0 bases, J lost 1 base, and 13 bases lay in between.

This clonotype was counted only a few times. This chain links TRBV25-1 with TRBJ2-3; TRBD2 aligns across 10 bases. CDR1 and CDR2 from the germline V gene are MGHDK and SYGVNS. CDR3 size: 16 residues. J lost 2 bases, V lost 3 bases, and 5 bases had no gene match. CDR3 sequence reads: CASSDPLAGATDTQYF. DNA for the CDR3: TGTGCCAGCAGTGATCCCCTAGCGGGGGCCACAGATACGCAGTATTTT.

The CDR3 region is CASSGGTVYQETQYF. The CDR3, as DNA: TGTGCCAGCAGCGGTGGGACTGTTTACCAAGAGACCCAGTACTTC. The chain combines TRBV9 with TRBJ2-5; possibly TRBD2 for D (6 bases). Germline lookup yields CDR1 SGDLS and CDR2 YYNGEE. The V and J ends lost 3 bases and 0 bases respectively, with 12 bases between them. This CDR3 has 15 amino acids.

This clonotype was counted only a few times. The J gene is TRBJ2-1, the V gene TRBV29-1, with 7 bases lining up with TRBD1. Germline assignment: CDR1 SQVTM and CDR2 ANQGSEA. This CDR3 region has 12 residues. The CDR3 loop is CSVTGQVNEQFF. For the CDR3, the DNA is TGCAGTGTGACAGGACAGGTCAATGAGCAGTTCTTC.

The chain recombines TRBV7-6 with TRBJ2-5; a weak D match, TRBD2 (5 bases). The CDR3 length is 13 residues. In germline, CDR1 is SGHVS, CDR2 FNYEAQ. Trimming removed 1 base at V and 4 bases at J, with 7 bases between. The CDR3 reads CASSLGLLETQYF. The CDR3 nucleotides read TGTGCCAGCAGCTTAGGACTATTAGAGACCCAGTACTTC.

This chain uses TRBV7-9 with TRBJ1-6, with TRBD1 identical over 10 bases. The trim removed 3 bases at V and 9 bases at J, leaving 5 bases unmatched. The CDR3 totals 15 residues. Germline V CDR1 and CDR2: SEHNR, FQNEAQ (reference sequence). The CDR3 bases are TGTGCCAGCAGCTTCCCGGGACAGGGGACTTCACCCCTCCACTTT. Translated, it gives CASSFPGQGTSPLHF.

The genes are TRBV7-2 and TRBJ2-7, with D unclear. The CDR3 contains 15 residues. The V end lost 1 base, the J end lost 5 bases, and 15 bases lay between the germline ends. Per the germline V gene, CDR1 is SGHTA and CDR2 is FQGNSA. For the CDR3, the DNA is TGTGCCAGCAGCTTAGTTGGTGGGTTATCGGACGAGCAGTACTTC. As protein: CASSLVGGLSDEQYF. The full variable domain, in which reference TRBV7-2 and TRBJ2-7 provide the parts outside the CDR3, is GAGVSQSPSNKVTEKGKDVELRCDPISGHTALYWYRQSLGQGLEFLIYFQGNSAPDKSGLPSDRFSAERTGGSVSTLTIQRTQQEDSAVYLCASSLVGGLSDEQYFGPGTRLTVT.

This CDR3 is CASSLNMLETQYF. The CDR3 DNA reads TGTGCCAGCAGCTTAAATATGTTAGAGACCCAGTACTTC. This chain connects TRBV7-3 to TRBJ2-5; unclear D gene. The CDR3 totals 13 residues. Per the germline V gene, CDR1 is SGHTA and CDR2 is FQGTGA. The ends were cut back, 1 base at V and 4 bases at J, with 7 bases in the middle.

The chain combines TRBV5-1 with TRBJ2-7; a weak D match, TRBD1 (6 bases). This CDR3 has 15 residues. Trimming cost V 2 bases and J 6 bases, with 18 bases left between them. Germline CDR1 is SGHRS and CDR2 is YFSETQ. The CDR3 reads CASSLGGRRVIEQYV. The CDR3 DNA sequence: TGCGCCAGCAGCTTAGGGGGTAGACGAGTGATCGAGCAGTACGTC.

Many counts were recorded for this clonotype. The V gene is TRBV12-3 or TRBV12-4, the J gene TRBJ1-5; D is uncertain. The V and J ends lost 2 bases and 2 bases respectively, with 7 bases between them. There are 14 residues in the CDR3. CDR3 DNA: TGTGCCAGCAGTTTAATGGATCGCAATCAGCCCCAGCATTTT. Its protein is CASSLMDRNQPQHF.

Ten or more counts support this clonotype. The V and J genes are TRBV7-3 and TRBJ2-2; 7 positions match TRBD2. The V and J ends lost 3 bases and 0 bases, in that order; junction bases with no gene match: 4. Looked up from germline, CDR1 is SGHTA and CDR2 is FQGTGA. The CDR3 covers 16 residues. The CDR3 DNA sequence: TGTGCCAGCAGCTTGTCTAGCGGAACGAACACCGGGGAGCTGTTTTTT. The encoded protein is CASSLSSGTNTGELFF.

This clonotype was seen more than once but under ten times. The rearrangement links TRBV5-1 to TRBJ2-1; the D gene is possibly TRBD1 (5 bases). Germline CDR1 SGHRS, CDR2 YFSETQ. V was shortened by 0 bases and J by 13 bases, with 20 bases between the two germline ends. This CDR3 comprises 15 residues. In nucleotides, the CDR3 is TGCGCCAGCAGCTTGGAAGGGGCAGAAGGTCGAGATCAGTTCTTC. Encoded protein: CASSLEGAEGRDQFF.

The V call is TRBV9, the J call TRBJ2-1; 7 bases map to TRBD1. CDR3 length: 15 residues. Trimming cost V 4 bases and J 6 bases; bases outside gene matches: 10. Germline values: CDR1 SGDLS, CDR2 YYNGEE. CDR3 sequence: CASSIQGVGPNEQFF. CDR3 coding DNA: TGTGCCAGCAGCATTCAGGGGGTGGGTCCCAATGAGCAGTTCTTC. The whole variable domain, remainder taken from reference TRBV9 and TRBJ2-1, is DSGVTQTPKHLITATGQRVTLRCSPRSGDLSVYWYQQSLDQGLQFLIQYYNGEERAKGNILERFSAQQFPDLHSELNLSSLELGDSALYFCASSIQGVGPNEQFFGPGTRLTVL.

The chain is built from TRBV6-5 and TRBJ2-1, with 10 bases fitting TRBD2. The J segment lost 9 bases and the V segment lost 0 bases, leaving 8 bases of the junction unmatched. Germline V lookup: CDR1 MNHEY, CDR2 SVGAGI. This CDR3 is built from 16 residues. CDR3 nucleotide sequence: TGTGCCAGCAGTTACTCGGCCAGCGGGGGGGCCGGTGAGCAGTTCTTC. It translates to CASSYSASGGAGEQFF.

The chain joins TRBV15 to TRBJ1-5; no clear D. CDR3 length: 15 amino acids. Germline V gene sequence: CDR1 LNHNV, CDR2 YYDKDF (reference sequence). Trimming removed 1 base at V and 3 bases at J, with 10 bases between. CDR3 nucleotides: TGTGCCACCAGCAGAGTTCGGGAGGTCAATCAGCCCCAGCATTTT. Translated: CATSRVREVNQPQHF.

V gene TRBV5-1 combines with J gene TRBJ1-3, with TRBD1 as a possible D gene (6 bases). The CDR3 spans 16 residues. The V end lost 3 bases, the J end lost 3 bases, and 16 bases lay between the germline ends. Germline V gives CDR1 SGHRS, CDR2 YFSETQ. CDR3 region: CASSWGARNGGNTIYF. In DNA, the CDR3 is TGCGCCAGCAGCTGGGGGGCTCGAAACGGTGGAAACACCATATATTTT.

This clonotype was picked up many times. The V and J genes are TRBV27 and TRBJ2-2; TRBD2 agrees at 16 bases. Trimming took 5 bases from V and 3 from J; bases not matched to a gene: 6. CDR1 is MNHEY and CDR2 is SMNVEV in the germline V gene (reference sequence). CDR3 length equals 18 residues. The CDR3, as DNA: TGTGCCAGCAGTCTCCAGGGACTAGCGGGGGGGTACACCGGGGAGCTGTTTTTT. It codes for CASSLQGLAGGYTGELFF.

This clonotype has only a few counts. V usage is TRBV20-1 and J usage is TRBJ2-5, with D perhaps matching TRBD2 (5 bases). The V and J ends lost 5 bases and 5 bases respectively, with 15 bases between them. This CDR3 has 13 amino acids. In germline, CDR1 is DFQATT, CDR2 SNEGSKA (reference sequence). CDR3 protein: CSASERSRETQYF. The DNA for the CDR3 is TGCAGTGCTTCCGAGCGGTCCAGGGAGACCCAGTACTTC.

The V call is TRBV27, the J call TRBJ1-2; D ambiguous. This CDR3 has 14 amino acids. Germline V CDR1 and CDR2: MNHEY, SMNVEV (reference sequence). V was trimmed by 2 bases and J by 3 bases, leaving 10 bases between them. The CDR3 here is CASSLRVPDYGYTF. CDR3 nucleotide sequence: TGTGCCAGCAGTTTAAGGGTGCCCGACTATGGCTACACCTTC.

This clonotype turned up a few times. V and J are TRBV21-1 and TRBJ2-7; the DNA was not compared with TRBD1, the D call given in the table. TRBV21-1 counts as a pseudogene. CDR3 length equals 16 residues. Here the CDR3 DNA reads TGTGCCAGCAGTCCTTGCGGGACAGCACTCTCCTACGAGCAGTACTTC. Encoded protein: CASSPCGTALSYEQYF.